Following are 21 T cell receptor beta chains from one sample sequenced in a study of vaccination and CD4 T cells after COVID-19. These receptors have no identified antigens. Sequenced with the Oncomine TCR Beta short-read assay was DNA taken from cultured CD4+ T cells. One entry per CDR3 protein results from TCRdb running MiXCR on the PCR reads. The data hold some 15,000 distinct CDR3 sequences, with 60% to 80% observed a single time. Treatment given: roughly ten-day PBMC culture with coronavirus spike peptide pools or control peptides (ViraFEST assay). The source material was CD4+ T cells from blood, cultured in vitro. These receptors came from a human donor who had recovered from COVID-19.

The V call is TRBV19, the J call TRBJ2-7; D may be TRBD1 or TRBD2 (6 bases each). With 5 bases removed from V and 2 bases from J, the gap between germline ends came to 25 bases. CDR1 is LNHDA and CDR2 is SQIVND in the germline V gene (reference sequence). This CDR3 spans 18 amino acids. CDR3 protein: CASSRRGANRYATYEQYF. CDR3 nucleotides: TGTGCCAGTAGTCGGAGGGGGGCCAATCGATATGCCACCTACGAGCAGTACTTC.

This clonotype was counted between two and nine times. The genes are TRBV7-9 and TRBJ2-3; 8 bases align to TRBD1. Germline V CDR1 and CDR2: SEHNR, FQNEAQ (reference sequence). The CDR3 spans 15 residues. The trim removed 4 bases at V and 2 bases at J, leaving 5 bases unmatched. CDR3: CASSSGQGATDTQYF. As DNA, the CDR3 is TGTGCCAGCAGCTCCGGACAGGGTGCCACAGATACGCAGTATTTT.

J is TRBJ2-3 and V is TRBV7-6, with 9 bases lining up with TRBD2. Trimming took 2 bases from V and 2 from J; bases not matched to a gene: 5. The CDR3 runs to 16 residues. In germline, CDR1 is SGHVS, CDR2 FNYEAQ. CDR3 region: CASSLLAGRDTDTQYF. The DNA of the CDR3 is TGTGCCAGCAGCTTACTAGCGGGGAGAGACACAGATACGCAGTATTTT.

This chain links TRBV7-8 with TRBJ2-2, with D possibly being TRBD1 (6 bases). The CDR3 length is 14 residues. CDR1 and CDR2 (germline): SGHVS, FQNEAQ. Trimming stripped 9 bases from V and 0 bases from J, with 11 bases between. CDR3 residues: CASRTVANTGELFF. The CDR3, as DNA: TGTGCCAGTAGGACAGTCGCGAACACCGGGGAGCTGTTTTTT.

This clonotype was counted between two and nine times. V and J are TRBV10-3 and TRBJ1-2; unclear D gene. The CDR3 runs 14 residues. Deletions cut 7 bases from V and 3 bases from J, with 15 bases between. CDR1 is ENHRY and CDR2 is SYGVKD in the germline V gene. The CDR3 spells CAINPDGTHYGYTF. In DNA form, the CDR3 reads TGTGCCATCAACCCGGACGGAACTCACTATGGCTACACCTTC.

This chain joins TRBV20-1 and TRBJ1-2; the D is unclear. The V end lost 3 bases, the J end lost 7 bases, and 21 bases lay between the germline ends. CDR1 is DFQATT and CDR2 is SNEGSKA in the germline V gene (reference sequence). This CDR3 has 15 amino acids. CDR3 bases: TGCAGTGCTAGGCCCTCCGGGGAGGCCTCTATTGGCTACACCTTC. This gives the protein CSARPSGEASIGYTF.

J is TRBJ1-2 and V is TRBV19; D gene uncertain. The CDR3 consists of 14 residues. The germline gives CDR1 LNHDA, CDR2 SQIVND (reference sequence). V lost 8 bases, J lost 5 bases, and 18 bases lay in between. CDR3 coding DNA: TGTGCCAGTCAGGACGACCATTCCCGGTATGGCTACACCTTC. Translating it yields CASQDDHSRYGYTF.

The rearrangement links TRBV6-5 to TRBJ2-1, with TRBD2 as a possible D gene (7 bases). This CDR3 spans 18 amino acids. V lost 0 bases and J lost 5, with 20 bases in between. Looked up from germline, CDR1 is MNHEY and CDR2 is SVGAGI. The CDR3 DNA sequence: TGTGCCAGCAGTTACTCGATCCTAAGGCGGGGGCGCCACAATGAGCAGTTCTTC. The encoded protein is CASSYSILRRGRHNEQFF.

V gene TRBV14 combines with J gene TRBJ1-6, with 11 nucleotides matching TRBD1. The CDR3 consists of 15 residues. CDR1 is SGHDN and CDR2 is FVKESK in the germline V gene. V lost 5 bases to trimming and J lost 9 bases; unmatched junction nucleotides: 6. The CDR3 loop reads CASSLRTGGFSPLHF. The CDR3 DNA reads TGTGCCAGCAGCTTGAGGACAGGGGGCTTTTCACCCCTCCACTTT.

This chain joins TRBV2 and TRBJ2-7; TRBD2 matches 13 bases. Trimming cost V 7 bases and J 4 bases; bases outside gene matches: 4. The CDR3 is 14 amino acids. Germline CDR1 reads SNHLY; CDR2 reads FYNNEI. CDR3 DNA: TGTGCCAGCAACAGACTAGCGGGAGGTTACGAGCAGTACTTC. Translating gives CASNRLAGGYEQYF.

This chain connects TRBV7-6 to TRBJ1-2; the D is unclear. Trimming took off 5 bases at V and 14 bases at J, with 15 bases between the two ends. The germline gives CDR1 SGHVS, CDR2 FNYEAQ. This CDR3 has 11 amino acids. Here the CDR3 reads CASSLGSHFTF. The CDR3 DNA sequence: TGTGCCAGCAGCCTGGGATCTCATTTTACCTTC.

The chain carries TRBV15 and TRBJ2-7, with 12 bases lining up with TRBD1. The CDR3 runs to 13 residues. From germline, CDR1 is LNHNV and CDR2 YYDKDF (reference sequence). V lost 8 bases to trimming and J lost 5 bases; unmatched junction nucleotides: 4. The chain's CDR3 is CATVGTGGDEQYF. The CDR3 region has the DNA TGTGCCACCGTAGGGACAGGGGGCGACGAGCAGTACTTC. The whole variable domain, filled in from reference TRBV15 and TRBJ2-7, reads DAMVIQNPRYQVTQFGKPVTLSCSQTLNHNVMYWYQQKSSQAPKLLFHYYDKDFNNEADTPDNFQSRRPNTSFCFLDIRSPGLGDTAMYLCATVGTGGDEQYFGPGTRLTVT.

The J gene is TRBJ2-7, the V gene TRBV28, with 7 bases identical to TRBD1. This CDR3 contains 18 residues. J was trimmed by 1 base and V by 1 base; bases with no gene match: 13. The germline CDR1 and CDR2 sequences are MDHEN and SYDVKM. The CDR3 reads CASSLLGRRGRRSYEQYF. The DNA of the CDR3 is TGTGCCAGCAGTTTATTAGGGCGTAGGGGGCGGAGATCCTACGAGCAGTACTTC.

This chain uses TRBV5-5 with TRBJ1-3; TRBD1 matches 8 bases. The V and J ends lost 3 bases and 0 bases, in that order; junction bases with no gene match: 5. This CDR3 has 16 amino acids. CDR1 and CDR2 from the germline V gene are SGHKS and YYEKEE (reference sequence). Written as DNA, the CDR3 is TGTGCCAGCAGCTCGGGACAGGTGATCTCTGGAAACACCATATATTTT. This gives the protein CASSSGQVISGNTIYF.

Only one count was recorded for this clonotype. This sequence joins TRBV5-6 and TRBJ1-6; TRBD1 is a possible D gene (6 bases). The germline CDR1 and CDR2 sequences are SGHDT and YYEEEE. The CDR3 covers 14 residues. V was trimmed by 1 base and J by 10 bases, leaving 12 bases between them. CDR3 bases: TGTGCCAGCAGCTTGTTACAGGGAGAATCACCCCTCCACTTT. Amino acid sequence: CASSLLQGESPLHF.

This chain joins TRBV11-2 and TRBJ2-3; 10 bases are a match to TRBD2. Germline CDR1 reads SGHAT; CDR2 reads FQNNGV. The V and J ends lost 2 bases and 1 base, in that order; junction bases with no gene match: 3. CDR3 length: 16 amino acids. The CDR3 DNA is TGTGCCAGCAGCTTAATCCTAGCGGGGGGCACAGATACGCAGTATTTT. Protein product: CASSLILAGGTDTQYF.

V usage is TRBV14 and J usage is TRBJ2-3, with D uncertain. The CDR3 is 17 residues long. Looked up from germline, CDR1 is SGHDN and CDR2 is FVKESK. Trimming removed 5 bases from V and 0 bases from J, with 18 bases in between. The DNA of the CDR3 is TGTGCCAGCAGCGTCGTATTCTGGGATGCTAGCACAGATACGCAGTATTTT. This gives the protein CASSVVFWDASTDTQYF.

This clonotype has only a few counts. The gene calls are TRBV6-5 and TRBJ2-3; D remains ambiguous. The CDR3 is 14 amino acids. CDR1 is MNHEY and CDR2 is SVGAGI in the germline V gene. Trimming stripped 4 bases from V and 2 bases from J, with 10 bases between. The CDR3 loop is CASSSVLHTDTQYF. In nucleotides, the CDR3 is TGTGCCAGCAGTTCGGTCCTACACACAGATACGCAGTATTTT.

The table lists this clonotype with a few counts. CDR3 residues: CASSQRQAQGWNEAFF. The CDR3 coding sequence is TGCGCCAGCAGCCAACGTCAAGCACAGGGCTGGAATGAAGCTTTCTTT. The chain recombines TRBV5-1 with TRBJ1-1; possibly TRBD1 for D (6 bases). The CDR3 is 16 amino acids. From germline, CDR1 is SGHRS and CDR2 YFSETQ. V lost 4 bases and J lost 7, with 23 bases in between.

This clonotype was seen only a few times. The chain employs TRBV6-5 and TRBJ1-5, with 9 bases identical to TRBD1. CDR1 and CDR2 (germline): MNHEY, SVGAGI. The CDR3 is 17 amino acids. V gave up 2 bases and J gave up 0 bases; unmatched junction bases: 5. CDR3 sequence (DNA): TGTGCCAGCAGTTACGGGGGACAGGGCGATAGCAATCAGCCCCAGCATTTT. Protein product: CASSYGGQGDSNQPQHF.

The chain couples TRBV6-5 to TRBJ2-3; D perhaps matches TRBD2 (5 bases). CDR1 is MNHEY and CDR2 is SVGAGI in the germline V gene. V was cut by 4 bases and J by 7 bases, with 18 bases left in between. The CDR3 loop spans 15 amino acids. The CDR3 loop is CASSSLVTRRNTQYF. The CDR3 coding sequence is TGTGCCAGCAGTTCACTAGTCACAAGGAGGAATACGCAGTATTTT.